The 27 T cell receptor beta chains below were found in one sample sequenced in a study of shared clonotypes between healthy human individuals. The protocol was immunoSEQ multiplex PCR, while the TCRdb copy is restricted to in-frame clones and leaves out a portion. The table lists roughly 700,000 clones, approximately 79% of them singletons. The specimen was memory CD4+ T cells sorted from blood. The sample's subset: CD45RA-negative fraction. The receptors here all came from a woman aged 25-40 years in good health.

This clone was picked up a small number of times. The chain carries TRBV11-2 and TRBJ2-1; no definite D call. Germline lookup yields CDR1 SGHAT and CDR2 FQNNGV. The CDR3 has 12 amino acids. The germline V and J ends were trimmed by 5 bases and 5 bases, with 7 bases remaining between them. The CDR3 nucleotides are TGTGCCAGCAGCCACCCAGACAATGAGCAGTTCTTC. Its translation: CASSHPDNEQFF.

V gene TRBV19 combines with J gene TRBJ2-2, with D perhaps matching TRBD2 (5 bases). Germline CDR1 and CDR2: LNHDA and SQIVND (reference sequence). With 4 bases removed from V and 0 bases from J, the gap between germline ends came to 9 bases. The CDR3 sequence is 15 residues long. DNA for the CDR3: TGTGCCAGTAGTAGTGGAGGTACGAACACCGGGGAGCTGTTTTTT. Its protein product is CASSSGGTNTGELFF.

The V and J genes are TRBV27 and TRBJ2-1, with 7 bases fitting TRBD2. This CDR3 comprises 14 residues. Looked up from germline, CDR1 is MNHEY and CDR2 is SMNVEV (reference sequence). V gave up 7 bases and J gave up 0 bases; unmatched junction bases: 3. CDR3 region: CASKGTNSYNEQFF. CDR3 DNA sequence: TGTGCCAGCAAAGGGACTAACTCCTACAATGAGCAGTTCTTC.

The chain has TRBV6-6 and TRBJ2-2; D not resolved. The CDR3 loop spans 14 amino acids. Germline CDR1 and CDR2: MNHNY and SVGAGI (reference sequence). Trimming cost V 5 bases and J 5 bases, with 12 bases left between them. CDR3 sequence: CASSRQELTGELFF. In nucleotides, the CDR3 is TGTGCCAGCAGTAGGCAGGAGCTAACCGGGGAGCTGTTTTTT.

The rearrangement links TRBV15 to TRBJ2-3; D not certain. The germline V gene encodes CDR1 LNHNV and CDR2 YYDKDF (reference sequence). Deletions cut 3 bases from V and 0 bases from J, with 10 bases between. CDR3 length: 15 residues. CDR3 sequence: CATSSNRASTDTQYF. For the CDR3, the DNA is TGTGCCACCAGCAGTAATCGCGCTAGCACAGATACGCAGTATTTT.

The rearrangement links TRBV15 to TRBJ2-7, with TRBD1 as a possible D gene (6 bases). The CDR3 contains 15 residues. Looked up from germline, CDR1 is LNHNV and CDR2 is YYDKDF (reference sequence). Deletions cut 3 bases from V and 4 bases from J, with 16 bases between. CDR3 DNA sequence: TGTGCCACCAGCAGGGGAGAGCGCAGGGGTTACGAGCAGTACTTC. Its protein is CATSRGERRGYEQYF.

J is TRBJ2-1 and V is TRBV25-1, with 8 bases aligning to TRBD2. Germline V CDR1 and CDR2: MGHDK, SYGVNS. Germline trimming cut 1 base from V and 3 bases from J; bases unmatched to any gene: 5. The CDR3 consists of 16 residues. The DNA of the CDR3 is TGTGCCAGCAGTGAATCTCAGCGGGGGAACTACAATGAGCAGTTCTTC. Its protein is CASSESQRGNYNEQFF. The full variable domain, rest sourced from reference TRBV25-1 and TRBJ2-1, is EADIYQTPRYLVIGTGKKITLECSQTMGHDKMYWYQQDPGMELHLIHYSYGVNSTEKGDLSSESTVSRIRTEHFPLTLESARPSHTSQYLCASSESQRGNYNEQFFGPGTRLTVL.

This clone occurred a few times. The chain uses TRBV7-8 and TRBJ2-5, with 7 positions matching TRBD2. From germline, CDR1 is SGHVS and CDR2 FQNEAQ. This CDR3 is 15 amino acids long. V gave up 1 base and J gave up 3 bases; unmatched junction bases: 5. This CDR3 reads CASSLGAGEEETQYF. As DNA, the CDR3 is TGTGCCAGCAGCTTAGGTGCGGGAGAGGAAGAGACCCAGTACTTC.

The rearrangement uses TRBV19 and TRBJ1-1; 12 bases match TRBD1. Germline V gene data show CDR1 as LNHDA and CDR2 as SQIVND (reference sequence). V lost 2 bases and J lost 6; bases outside the gene matches: 13. This CDR3 has 18 amino acids. This CDR3 is CASSILPGTGGGGAEAFF. CDR3 DNA sequence: TGTGCCAGTAGTATACTTCCCGGGACAGGGGGCGGAGGAGCTGAAGCTTTCTTT.

This clone has just one count. The V and J genes are TRBV10-1 and TRBJ2-7; D unclear. V was pared by 6 bases and J by 7 bases, with 19 bases between. CDR1 and CDR2 from the germline V gene are WNHNN and SYGVQD (reference sequence). The CDR3 has 14 residues. CDR3 coding DNA: TGCGCCAGCAGCCCCGATAAAACCCGTCCGGAGCAGTACTTC. The encoded protein is CASSPDKTRPEQYF.

In DNA form, the CDR3 reads TGCGCCAGCAGCTTGAATCAGGGGGCAAACACTGAAGCTTTCTTT. It specifies CASSLNQGANTEAFF. The chain recombines TRBV5-1 with TRBJ1-1; 8 nucleotides line up with TRBD1. Looked up from germline, CDR1 is SGHRS and CDR2 is YFSETQ. The CDR3 spans 15 residues. Trimming removed 1 base from V and 2 bases from J; junction bases left unmatched: 4.

This clone has a handful of counts. The chain links TRBV7-8 to TRBJ2-7; D is ambiguous. Trimming shortened V by 0 bases and J by 5 bases, and 8 bases separated the two germline ends. The CDR3 contains 13 residues. Germline lookup yields CDR1 SGHVS and CDR2 FQNEAQ. CDR3 sequence: CASSLAEPNEQYF. As DNA, the CDR3 is TGTGCCAGCAGCTTAGCAGAGCCCAACGAGCAGTACTTC.

The V gene is TRBV28, the J gene TRBJ1-5; possible D gene TRBD1, 5 bases. From germline, CDR1 is MDHEN and CDR2 SYDVKM. The CDR3 contains 15 residues. V dropped 3 bases and J dropped 5 bases, with 14 bases sitting between them. CDR3 amino acids: CASSFGTGRDQPQHF. The CDR3, as DNA: TGTGCCAGCAGTTTTGGGACGGGTAGAGATCAGCCCCAGCATTTT.

This chain connects TRBV28 to TRBJ2-7; 10 bases are a match to TRBD2. Trimming at V came to 0 bases and at J to 4 bases, leaving 3 bases not matched to a gene. This CDR3 is built from 15 residues. Germline lookup yields CDR1 MDHEN and CDR2 SYDVKM. The CDR3 is CASSLWSSGSYEQYF. CDR3 coding DNA: TGTGCCAGCAGTTTATGGTCTAGCGGGAGTTACGAGCAGTACTTC.

This chain uses TRBV6-6 with TRBJ2-3, with D possibly being TRBD1 or TRBD2 (5 bases each). The V end was cut by 6 bases, the J end by 0 bases, with 16 bases between. Germline CDR1 is MNHNY and CDR2 is SVGAGI (reference sequence). This CDR3 has 16 amino acids. As DNA, the CDR3 is TGTGCCAGCAGCCCCCACATGAGGGGAAGCACAGATACGCAGTATTTT. Translation gives CASSPHMRGSTDTQYF.

This clone was counted a few times. An end of the junction does not agree with germline; a read error may underlie this. The V call is TRBV2, the J call TRBJ2-7; 7 bases are shared with TRBD1. CDR1 and CDR2 (germline): SNHLY, FYNNEI. CDR3 length equals 15 residues. The CDR3 region has the DNA TGTGCCAGCAGGGAAGGACAGGTGATCTCCTACGAGCAGTACTTC. This codes for CASREGQVISYEQYF.

This clone has only a few counts. The chain joins TRBV5-1 to TRBJ1-1, with D uncertain. The germline V gene encodes CDR1 SGHRS and CDR2 YFSETQ. The CDR3 sequence is 16 residues long. V lost 0 bases and J 11 bases, leaving 23 bases between the germline ends. Written as DNA, the CDR3 is TGCGCCAGCAGCTTGGGTTTGAAAGAGGTTTCCGAAGTTGCTTTCTTT. The encoded protein is CASSLGLKEVSEVAFF.

The CDR3 DNA sequence: TGTGCCAGCAGCTCTCAGGGGTACCCAGATACGCAGTATTTT. Translation: CASSSQGYPDTQYF. The rearrangement links TRBV7-6 to TRBJ2-3, with a tentative D call TRBD1 (6 bases). Per the germline V gene, CDR1 is SGHVS and CDR2 is FNYEAQ. There are 14 residues in the CDR3. V was clipped by 4 bases and J by 4 bases, with 12 bases between them.

To note about this clone: Other nucleotide sequences from this sample produce the same CDR3. The V gene is TRBV7-2, the J gene TRBJ1-1; D call uncertain. Germline V gene sequence: CDR1 SGHTA, CDR2 FQGNSA. The CDR3 has 13 residues. The V gene lost 5 bases and the J gene lost 1 base, with 8 bases spanning the gap. CDR3 loop: CASSTRGNTEAFF. The CDR3 DNA is TGTGCCAGCAGCACCCGGGGGAACACTGAAGCTTTCTTT.

J is TRBJ2-7 and V is TRBV10-3, with 9 positions matching TRBD1. The V gene end was trimmed by 6 bases and the J gene end by 5 bases; junction bases not matched to a gene: 2. Germline V lookup: CDR1 ENHRY, CDR2 SYGVKD. The CDR3 sequence is 12 residues long. The DNA for the CDR3 is TGTGCCATCAGCCGGGACAGGGACGAGCAGTACTTC. Its translation: CAISRDRDEQYF.

Only a few counts were recorded for this clone. The chain carries TRBV2 and TRBJ2-7, with D maybe TRBD2 (5 bases). Germline V lookup: CDR1 SNHLY, CDR2 FYNNEI. V shed 6 bases and J shed 6 bases, with 12 bases lying between them. The CDR3 extends over 12 amino acids. The CDR3 DNA reads TGTGCCAGCAGGTCTGGAGGCTCCGAGCAGTACTTC. Its translation: CASRSGGSEQYF. Full variable domain (rest looked up from reference TRBV2 and TRBJ2-7): EPEVTQTPSHQVTQMGQEVILRCVPISNHLYFYWYRQILGQKVEFLVSFYNNEISEKSEIFDDQFSVERPDGSNFTLKIRSTKLEDSAMYFCASRSGGSEQYFGPGTRLTVT.

The chain couples TRBV7-9 to TRBJ2-5; a possible D gene is TRBD1 (6 bases). V was trimmed by 5 bases and J by 7 bases, leaving 23 bases between them. The germline CDR1 and CDR2 sequences are SEHNR and FQNEAQ (reference sequence). This CDR3 spans 16 amino acids. CDR3 DNA sequence: TGTGCCAGCAGCACCAACCCCCTAACAGGGATCGGGACCCAGTACTTC. Translation: CASSTNPLTGIGTQYF.

CDR3 residues: CASSREDTDTQYF. The CDR3 coding sequence is TGTGCCAGCAGTCGGGAAGACACAGATACGCAGTATTTT. The chain joins TRBV6-6 to TRBJ2-3; D might be TRBD2 (5 bases). The V gene's germline CDR1 is MNHNY and CDR2 SVGAGI (reference sequence). The CDR3 spans 13 residues. V was cut by 5 bases and J by 2 bases, with 8 bases left in between.

The gene calls are TRBV6-5 and TRBJ1-5; D not certain. The V and J ends lost 5 bases and 0 bases respectively, with 11 bases between them. There are 15 residues in the CDR3. CDR1 is MNHEY, CDR2 SVGAGI, per germline. CDR3 in DNA: TGTGCCAGCAGTCCCGGACTGATTAGCAATCAGCCCCAGCATTTT. Translating gives CASSPGLISNQPQHF.

The chain combines TRBV9 with TRBJ2-1; TRBD2 matches at 13 bases. Germline trimming cut 3 bases from V and 8 bases from J; bases unmatched to any gene: 5. Germline CDR1 is SGDLS and CDR2 is YYNGEE. This CDR3 is 15 amino acids long. CDR3 bases: TGTGCCAGCAGCGCGGGGACTAGCGGGGCTCATGAGCAGTTCTTC. It translates to CASSAGTSGAHEQFF.

The chain links TRBV4-1 to TRBJ1-2, with D hard to call. The V gene's germline CDR1 is MGHRA and CDR2 YSYEKL. CDR3 length equals 14 residues. The V and J ends lost 0 bases and 8 bases respectively, with 13 bases between them. The CDR3 sequence: CASSQEGKGSGYTF. CDR3 DNA: TGCGCCAGCAGCCAAGAGGGGAAAGGGTCGGGCTACACCTTC.

This sequence joins TRBV28 and TRBJ1-2, with D possibly TRBD1 on 5 matching bases. Germline V CDR1 and CDR2: MDHEN, SYDVKM. The CDR3 extends over 13 amino acids. V was shortened by 6 bases and J by 4 bases, with 12 bases between the two germline ends. The CDR3 DNA reads TGTGCCAGCAGGTGGGGGAGCTCCTATGGCTACACCTTC. It is translated as CASRWGSSYGYTF.